This T cell receptor beta chain is drawn from a study of shared clonotypes between healthy human individuals. This clone was seen at least ten times. V lost 6 bases and J lost 0, with 15 bases in between. The CDR3 totals 17 residues. Germline V gives CDR1 MDHEN, CDR2 SYDVKM. The data were produced by immunoSEQ multiplex PCR, yet TCRdb's version contains in-frame clones alone and is incomplete. This sample yields hundreds of thousands of clones, of which roughly 70% are seen a single time; 1.5% to 2% belongs to the top ten. The chain is built from TRBV28 and TRBJ2-6; possible D gene TRBD2, 5 bases. The material sequenced was memory CD4+ T cells sorted from blood. Documented subset: CD45RA-negative fraction. The TCR sequence derives from a woman aged 30 to 39 in good health. Here the CDR3 DNA reads TGTGCCAGCAGCCCCCGTGGACTCGTCTCTGGGGCCAACGTCCTGACTTTC. Its translation is CASSPRGLVSGANVLTF.